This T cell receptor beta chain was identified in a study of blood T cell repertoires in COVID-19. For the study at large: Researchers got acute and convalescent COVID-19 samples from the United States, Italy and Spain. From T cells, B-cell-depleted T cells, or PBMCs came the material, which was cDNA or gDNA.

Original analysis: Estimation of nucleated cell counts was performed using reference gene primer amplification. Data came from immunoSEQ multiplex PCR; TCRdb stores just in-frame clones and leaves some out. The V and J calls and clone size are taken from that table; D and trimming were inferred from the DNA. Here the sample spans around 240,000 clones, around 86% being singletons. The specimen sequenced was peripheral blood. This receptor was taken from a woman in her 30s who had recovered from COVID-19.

The CDR3 is CASSPMGAGNQPQHF. The DNA of the CDR3 is TGTGCCAGCAGTCCAATGGGGGCAGGCAATCAGCCCCAGCATTTT. This sequence joins TRBV28 and TRBJ1-5; D possibly corresponds to TRBD1 (6 bases). Germline CDR1 reads MDHEN; CDR2 reads SYDVKM. The CDR3 consists of 15 residues. V lost 5 bases and J lost 2, with 13 bases in between. The complete variable domain, with remaining parts taken from reference TRBV28 and TRBJ1-5, reads DVKVTQSSRYLVKRTGEKVFLECVQDMDHENMFWYRQDPGLGLRLIYFSYDVKMKEKGDIPEGYSVSREKKERFSLILESASTNQTSMYLCASSPMGAGNQPQHFGDGTRLSIL.